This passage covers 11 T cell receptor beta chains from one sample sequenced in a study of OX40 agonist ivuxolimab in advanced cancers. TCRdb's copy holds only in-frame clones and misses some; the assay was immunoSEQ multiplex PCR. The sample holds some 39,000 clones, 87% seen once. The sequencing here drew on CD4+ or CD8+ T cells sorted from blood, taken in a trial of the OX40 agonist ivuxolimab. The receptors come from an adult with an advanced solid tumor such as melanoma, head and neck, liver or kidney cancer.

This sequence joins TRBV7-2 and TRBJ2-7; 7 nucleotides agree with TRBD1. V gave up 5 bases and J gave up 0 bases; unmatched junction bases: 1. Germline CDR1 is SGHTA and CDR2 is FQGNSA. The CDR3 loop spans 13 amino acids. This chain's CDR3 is CASSEGASYEQYF. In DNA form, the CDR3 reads TGTGCCAGCAGCGAGGGGGCCTCCTACGAGCAGTACTTC.

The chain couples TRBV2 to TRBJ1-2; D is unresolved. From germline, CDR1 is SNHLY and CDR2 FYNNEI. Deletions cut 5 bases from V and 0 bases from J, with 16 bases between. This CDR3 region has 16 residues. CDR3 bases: TGTGCCAGCAGTTTAGGACCGTCTTTATCTAACTATGGCTACACCTTC. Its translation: CASSLGPSLSNYGYTF.

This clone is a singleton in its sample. CDR3 in amino acids: CAWNRGNTIYF. The CDR3 DNA reads TGTGCCTGGAATCGTGGAAACACCATATATTTT. The rearrangement links TRBV30 to TRBJ1-3; unclear D gene. CDR1 and CDR2 from the germline V gene are GTSNPN and SVGIG (reference sequence). The length of the CDR3 is 11 residues. Between the trimmed V and J ends, which lost 4 bases and 3 bases, there was a span of 4 bases.

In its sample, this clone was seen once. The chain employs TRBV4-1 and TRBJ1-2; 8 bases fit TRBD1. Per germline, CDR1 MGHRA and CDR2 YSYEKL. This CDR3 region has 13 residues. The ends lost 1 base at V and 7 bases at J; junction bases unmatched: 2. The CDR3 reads CASSQARGLGYTF. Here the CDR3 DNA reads TGCGCCAGCAGCCAAGCCAGGGGGCTTGGCTACACCTTC.

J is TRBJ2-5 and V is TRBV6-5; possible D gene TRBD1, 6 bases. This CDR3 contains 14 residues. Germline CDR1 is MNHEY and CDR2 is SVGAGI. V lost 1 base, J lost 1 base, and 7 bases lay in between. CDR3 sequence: CASSYWGPQETQYF. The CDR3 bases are TGTGCCAGCAGTTACTGGGGGCCCCAAGAGACCCAGTACTTC.

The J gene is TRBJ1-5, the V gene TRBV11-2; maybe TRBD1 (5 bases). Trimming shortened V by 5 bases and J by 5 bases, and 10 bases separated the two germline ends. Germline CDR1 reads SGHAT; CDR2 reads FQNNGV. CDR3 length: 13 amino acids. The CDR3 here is CASSQGAYQPQHF. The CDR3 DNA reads TGTGCCAGCAGCCAAGGGGCATATCAGCCCCAGCATTTT.

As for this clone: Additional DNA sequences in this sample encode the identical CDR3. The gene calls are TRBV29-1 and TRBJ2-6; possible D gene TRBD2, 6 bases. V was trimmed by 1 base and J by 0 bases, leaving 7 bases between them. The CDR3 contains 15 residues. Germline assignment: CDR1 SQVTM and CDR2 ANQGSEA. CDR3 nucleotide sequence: TGCAGCGTTGAAGTGGGGGGCTCTGGGGCCAACGTCCTGACTTTC. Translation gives CSVEVGGSGANVLTF.

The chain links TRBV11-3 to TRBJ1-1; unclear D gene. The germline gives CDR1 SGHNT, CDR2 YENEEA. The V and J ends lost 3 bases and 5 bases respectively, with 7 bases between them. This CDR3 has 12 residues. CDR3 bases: TGTGCCAGCAGCTTTGGTGGTACTGAAGCTTTCTTT. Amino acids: CASSFGGTEAFF.

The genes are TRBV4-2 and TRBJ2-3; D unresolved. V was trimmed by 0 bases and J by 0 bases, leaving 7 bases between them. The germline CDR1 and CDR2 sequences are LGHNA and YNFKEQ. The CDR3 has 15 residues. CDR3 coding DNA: TGTGCCAGCAGCCAAGACCGCTCTAGCACAGATACGCAGTATTTT. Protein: CASSQDRSSTDTQYF.

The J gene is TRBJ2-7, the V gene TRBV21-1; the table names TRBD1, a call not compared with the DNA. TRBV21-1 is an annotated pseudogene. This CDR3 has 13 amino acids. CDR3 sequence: CARNNRDNYEQYF. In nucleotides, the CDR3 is TGTGCCAGAAATAACCGGGACAACTACGAGCAGTACTTC.

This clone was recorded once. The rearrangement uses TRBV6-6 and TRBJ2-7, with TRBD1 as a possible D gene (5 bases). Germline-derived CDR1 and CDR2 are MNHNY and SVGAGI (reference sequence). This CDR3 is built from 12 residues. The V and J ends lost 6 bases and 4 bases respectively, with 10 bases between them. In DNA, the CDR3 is TGTGCCAGCAGCCAAGGGGTGTACGAGCAGTACTTC. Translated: CASSQGVYEQYF.